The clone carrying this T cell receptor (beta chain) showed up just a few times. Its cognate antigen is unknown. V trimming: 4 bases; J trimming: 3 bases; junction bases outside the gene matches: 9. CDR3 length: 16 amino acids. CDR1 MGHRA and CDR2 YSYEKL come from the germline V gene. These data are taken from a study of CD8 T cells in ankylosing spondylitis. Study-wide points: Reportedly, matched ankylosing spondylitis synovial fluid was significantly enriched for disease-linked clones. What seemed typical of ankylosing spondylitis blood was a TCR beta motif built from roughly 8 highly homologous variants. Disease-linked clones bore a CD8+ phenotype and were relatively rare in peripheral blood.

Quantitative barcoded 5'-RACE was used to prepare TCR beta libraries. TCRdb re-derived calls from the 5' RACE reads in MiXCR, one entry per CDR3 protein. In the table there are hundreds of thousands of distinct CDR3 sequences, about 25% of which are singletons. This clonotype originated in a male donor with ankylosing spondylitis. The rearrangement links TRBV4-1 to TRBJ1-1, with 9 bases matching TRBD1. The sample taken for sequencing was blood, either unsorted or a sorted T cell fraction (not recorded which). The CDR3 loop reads CASSRWDRAGDTEAFF. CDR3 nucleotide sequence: TGCGCCAGCAGCCGTTGGGACAGGGCAGGGGACACTGAAGCTTTCTTT.